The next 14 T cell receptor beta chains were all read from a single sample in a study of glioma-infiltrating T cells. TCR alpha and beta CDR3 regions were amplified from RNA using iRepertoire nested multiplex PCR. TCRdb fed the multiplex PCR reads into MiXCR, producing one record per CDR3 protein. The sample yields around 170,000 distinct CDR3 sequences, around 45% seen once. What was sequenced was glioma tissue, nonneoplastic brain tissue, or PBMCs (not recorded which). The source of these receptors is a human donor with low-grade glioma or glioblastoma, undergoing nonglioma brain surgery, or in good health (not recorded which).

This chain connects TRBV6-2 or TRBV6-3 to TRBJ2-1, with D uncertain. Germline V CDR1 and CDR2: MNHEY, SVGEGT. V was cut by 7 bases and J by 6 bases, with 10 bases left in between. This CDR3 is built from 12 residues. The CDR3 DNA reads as TGTGCCAGCAAAGGATTTAGCAATGAGCAGTTCTTC. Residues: CASKGFSNEQFF.

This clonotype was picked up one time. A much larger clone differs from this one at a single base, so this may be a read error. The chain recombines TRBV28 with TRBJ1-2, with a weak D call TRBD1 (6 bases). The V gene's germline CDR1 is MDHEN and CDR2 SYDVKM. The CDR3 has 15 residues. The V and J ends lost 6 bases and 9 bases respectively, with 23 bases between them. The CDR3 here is CASSTRDIPRHCYTF. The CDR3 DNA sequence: TGTGCCAGCAGCACCCGGGACATCCCAAGGCATTGCTACACCTTC.

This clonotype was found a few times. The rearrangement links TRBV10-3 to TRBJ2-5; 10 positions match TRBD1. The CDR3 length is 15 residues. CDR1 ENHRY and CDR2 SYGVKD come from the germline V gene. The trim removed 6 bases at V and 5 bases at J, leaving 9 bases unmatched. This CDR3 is CAISREDRGRETQYF. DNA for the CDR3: TGTGCCATCAGCCGAGAGGACAGGGGGAGGGAGACCCAGTACTTC.

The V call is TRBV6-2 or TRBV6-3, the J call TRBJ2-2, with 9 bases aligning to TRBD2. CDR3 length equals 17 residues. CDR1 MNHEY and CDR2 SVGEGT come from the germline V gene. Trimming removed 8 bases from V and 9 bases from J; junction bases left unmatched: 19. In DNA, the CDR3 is TGTGCCAGCGAAAAAGGATTAGCGGGAGACTTTCCCAGGGAGCTGTTTTTT. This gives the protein CASEKGLAGDFPRELFF.

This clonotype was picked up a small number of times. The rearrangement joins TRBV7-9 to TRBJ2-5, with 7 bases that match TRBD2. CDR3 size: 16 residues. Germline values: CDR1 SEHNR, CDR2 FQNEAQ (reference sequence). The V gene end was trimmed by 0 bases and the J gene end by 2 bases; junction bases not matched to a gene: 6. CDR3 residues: CASSLAWRETQETQYF. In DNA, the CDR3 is TGTGCCAGCAGCTTAGCCTGGCGGGAGACACAAGAGACCCAGTACTTC.

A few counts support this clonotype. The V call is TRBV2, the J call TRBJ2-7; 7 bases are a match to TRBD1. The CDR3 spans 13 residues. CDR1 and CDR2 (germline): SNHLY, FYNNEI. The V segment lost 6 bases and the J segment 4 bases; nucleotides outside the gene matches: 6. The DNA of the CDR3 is TGTGCCAGCAGAGACAGGGCTTCTTACGAGCAGTACTTC. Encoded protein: CASRDRASYEQYF. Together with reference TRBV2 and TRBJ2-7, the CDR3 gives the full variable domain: EPEVTQTPSHQVTQMGQEVILRCVPISNHLYFYWYRQILGQKVEFLVSFYNNEISEKSEIFDDQFSVERPDGSNFTLKIRSTKLEDSAMYFCASRDRASYEQYFGPGTRLTVT.

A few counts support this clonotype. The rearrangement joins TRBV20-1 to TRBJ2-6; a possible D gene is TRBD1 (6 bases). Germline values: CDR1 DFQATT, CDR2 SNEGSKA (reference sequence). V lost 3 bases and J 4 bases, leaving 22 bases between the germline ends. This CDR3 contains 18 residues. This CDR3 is CSASATRPGDIGANVLTF. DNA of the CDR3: TGCAGTGCTAGTGCGACCAGGCCAGGGGACATCGGGGCCAACGTCCTGACTTTC.

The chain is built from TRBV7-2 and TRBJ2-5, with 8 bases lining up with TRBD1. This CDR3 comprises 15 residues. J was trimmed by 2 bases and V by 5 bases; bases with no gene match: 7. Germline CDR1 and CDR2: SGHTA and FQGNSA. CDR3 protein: CASSLWTGRQETQYF. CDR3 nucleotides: TGTGCCAGCAGCCTATGGACAGGGCGACAAGAGACCCAGTACTTC.

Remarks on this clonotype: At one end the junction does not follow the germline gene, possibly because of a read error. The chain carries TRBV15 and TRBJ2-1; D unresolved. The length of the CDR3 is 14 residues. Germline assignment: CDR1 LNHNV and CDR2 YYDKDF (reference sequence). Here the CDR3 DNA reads TGTGCCTCCAGCATTTACGGACCTTACAATGAGCAGTTCTTC. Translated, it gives CASSIYGPYNEQFF.

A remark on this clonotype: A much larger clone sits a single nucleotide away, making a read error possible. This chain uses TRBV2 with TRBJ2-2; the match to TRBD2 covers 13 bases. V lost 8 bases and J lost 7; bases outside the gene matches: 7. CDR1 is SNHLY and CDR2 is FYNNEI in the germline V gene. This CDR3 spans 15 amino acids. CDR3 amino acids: CASAGTSGKVGELFF. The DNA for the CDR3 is TGTGCCAGCGCGGGGACTAGCGGGAAGGTCGGGGAGCTGTTTTTT.

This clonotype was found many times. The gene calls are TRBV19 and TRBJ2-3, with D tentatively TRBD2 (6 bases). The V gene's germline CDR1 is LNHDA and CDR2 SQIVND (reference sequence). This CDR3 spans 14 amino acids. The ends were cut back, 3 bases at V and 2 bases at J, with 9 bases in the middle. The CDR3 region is CASSITGLTDTQYF. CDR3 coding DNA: TGTGCCAGTAGTATCACGGGACTCACAGATACGCAGTATTTT.

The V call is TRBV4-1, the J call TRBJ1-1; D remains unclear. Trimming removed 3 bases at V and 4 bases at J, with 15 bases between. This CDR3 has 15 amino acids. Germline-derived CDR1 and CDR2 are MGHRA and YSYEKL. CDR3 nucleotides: TGCGCCAGCAGCCACCCCCACGGGGTTGGCACTGAAGCTTTCTTT. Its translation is CASSHPHGVGTEAFF.

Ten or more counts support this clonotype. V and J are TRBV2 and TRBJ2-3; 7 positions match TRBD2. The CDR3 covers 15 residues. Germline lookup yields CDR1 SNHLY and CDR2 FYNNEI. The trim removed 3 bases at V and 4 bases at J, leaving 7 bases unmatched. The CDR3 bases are TGTGCCAGCAGTGAGGCGGGAGAGGGATCAGATACGCAGTATTTT. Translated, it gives CASSEAGEGSDTQYF.

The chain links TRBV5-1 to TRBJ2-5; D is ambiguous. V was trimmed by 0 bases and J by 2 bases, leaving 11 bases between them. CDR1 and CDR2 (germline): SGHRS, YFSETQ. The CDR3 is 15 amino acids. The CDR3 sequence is CASSLEVNRQETQYF. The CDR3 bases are TGCGCCAGCAGCTTGGAGGTTAACCGGCAAGAGACCCAGTACTTC. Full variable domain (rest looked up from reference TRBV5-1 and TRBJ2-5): KAGVTQTPRYLIKTRGQQVTLSCSPISGHRSVSWYQQTPGQGLQFLFEYFSETQRNKGNFPGRFSGRQFSNSRSEMNVSTLELGDSALYLCASSLEVNRQETQYFGPGTRLLVL.